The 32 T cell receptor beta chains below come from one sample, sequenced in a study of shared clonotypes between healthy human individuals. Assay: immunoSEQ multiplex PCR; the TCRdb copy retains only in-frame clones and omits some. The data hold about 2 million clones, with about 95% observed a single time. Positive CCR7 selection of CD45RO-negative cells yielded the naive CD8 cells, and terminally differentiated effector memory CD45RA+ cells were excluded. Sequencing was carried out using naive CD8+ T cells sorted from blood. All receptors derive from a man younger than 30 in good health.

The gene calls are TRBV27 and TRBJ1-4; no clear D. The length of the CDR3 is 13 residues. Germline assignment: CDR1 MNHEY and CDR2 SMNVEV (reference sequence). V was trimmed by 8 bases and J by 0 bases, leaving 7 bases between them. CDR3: CASRIATNEKLFF. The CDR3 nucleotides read TGTGCCAGCCGCATAGCAACTAATGAAAAACTGTTTTTT.

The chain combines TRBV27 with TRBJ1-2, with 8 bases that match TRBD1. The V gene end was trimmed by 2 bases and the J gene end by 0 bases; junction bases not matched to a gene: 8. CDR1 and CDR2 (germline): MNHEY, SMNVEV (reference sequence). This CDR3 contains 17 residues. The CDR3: CASSLLSQGVANYGYTF. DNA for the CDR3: TGTGCCAGCAGTTTACTCTCACAGGGGGTAGCTAACTATGGCTACACCTTC.

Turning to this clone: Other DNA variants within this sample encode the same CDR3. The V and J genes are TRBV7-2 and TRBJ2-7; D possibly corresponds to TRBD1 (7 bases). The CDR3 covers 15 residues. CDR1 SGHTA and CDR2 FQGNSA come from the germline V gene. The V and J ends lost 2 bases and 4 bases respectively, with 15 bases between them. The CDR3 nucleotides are TGTGCCAGCAGCTTAAAAGGGCAGGGGGGTTACGAGCAGTACTTC. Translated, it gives CASSLKGQGGYEQYF.

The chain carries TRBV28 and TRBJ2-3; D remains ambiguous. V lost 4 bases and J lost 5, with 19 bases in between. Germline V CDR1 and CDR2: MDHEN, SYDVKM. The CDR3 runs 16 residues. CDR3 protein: CASSSSRVGRIDTQYF. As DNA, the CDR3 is TGTGCCAGCAGTTCGTCAAGGGTCGGACGAATAGATACGCAGTATTTT.

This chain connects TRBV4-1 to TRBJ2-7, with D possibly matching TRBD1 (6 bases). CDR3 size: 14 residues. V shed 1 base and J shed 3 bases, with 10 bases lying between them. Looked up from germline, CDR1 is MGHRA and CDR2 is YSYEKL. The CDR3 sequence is CASSQVRGGYEQYF. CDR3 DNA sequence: TGCGCCAGCAGCCAAGTCCGAGGGGGCTACGAGCAGTACTTC.

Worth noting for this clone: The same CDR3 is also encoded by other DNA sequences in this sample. The CDR3 DNA reads as TGTGCCAGCAGCCCACGACTAGCGGGAAGCACAGATACGCAGTATTTT. Amino acid sequence: CASSPRLAGSTDTQYF. The rearrangement joins TRBV7-9 to TRBJ2-3; 11 bases align to TRBD2. This CDR3 comprises 16 residues. Germline CDR1 reads SEHNR; CDR2 reads FQNEAQ (reference sequence). With V trimmed by 5 bases and J by 0 bases, 4 bases remained unmatched.

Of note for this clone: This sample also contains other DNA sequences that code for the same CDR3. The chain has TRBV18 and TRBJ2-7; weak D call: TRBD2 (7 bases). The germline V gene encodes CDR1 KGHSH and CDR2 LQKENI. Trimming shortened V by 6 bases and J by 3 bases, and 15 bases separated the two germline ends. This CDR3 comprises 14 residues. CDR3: CASSPLGGGYEQYF. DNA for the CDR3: TGTGCCAGCTCCCCCCTGGGAGGGGGCTACGAGCAGTACTTC.

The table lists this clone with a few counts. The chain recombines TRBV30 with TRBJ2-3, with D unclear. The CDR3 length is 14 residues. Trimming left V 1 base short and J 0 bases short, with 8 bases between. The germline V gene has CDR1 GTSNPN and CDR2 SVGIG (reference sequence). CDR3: CAWSGVASTDTQYF. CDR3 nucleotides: TGTGCCTGGAGTGGCGTAGCAAGCACAGATACGCAGTATTTT.

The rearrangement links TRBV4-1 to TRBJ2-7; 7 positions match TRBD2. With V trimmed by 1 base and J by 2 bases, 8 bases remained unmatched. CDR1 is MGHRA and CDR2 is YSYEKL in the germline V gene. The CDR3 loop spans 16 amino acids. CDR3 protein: CASSQVLGGGTYEQYF. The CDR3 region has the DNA TGCGCCAGCAGCCAAGTGTTGGGCGGGGGTACCTACGAGCAGTACTTC.

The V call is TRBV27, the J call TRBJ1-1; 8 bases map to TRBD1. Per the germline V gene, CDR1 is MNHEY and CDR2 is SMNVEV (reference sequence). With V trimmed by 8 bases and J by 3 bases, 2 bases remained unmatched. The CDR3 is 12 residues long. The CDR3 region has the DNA TGTGCCAGCGGACAGGGTGACACTGAAGCTTTCTTT. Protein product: CASGQGDTEAFF.

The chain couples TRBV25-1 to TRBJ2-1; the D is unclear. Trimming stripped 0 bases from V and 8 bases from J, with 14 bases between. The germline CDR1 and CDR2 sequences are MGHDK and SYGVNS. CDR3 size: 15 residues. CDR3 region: CASSEYVNGGYEQFF. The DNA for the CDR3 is TGTGCCAGCAGTGAATATGTGAACGGTGGCTATGAGCAGTTCTTC.

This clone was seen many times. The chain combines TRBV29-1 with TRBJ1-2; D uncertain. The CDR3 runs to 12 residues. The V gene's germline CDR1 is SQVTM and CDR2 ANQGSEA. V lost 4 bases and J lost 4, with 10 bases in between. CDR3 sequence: CSVGGLGYGYTF. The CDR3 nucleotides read TGCAGCGTTGGAGGGCTTGGCTATGGCTACACCTTC.

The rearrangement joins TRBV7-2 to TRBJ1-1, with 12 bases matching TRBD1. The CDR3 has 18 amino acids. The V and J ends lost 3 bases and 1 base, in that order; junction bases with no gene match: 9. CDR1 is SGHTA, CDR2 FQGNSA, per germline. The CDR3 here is CASSLRGQGASANTEAFF. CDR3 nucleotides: TGTGCCAGCAGCTTGCGGGGACAGGGGGCATCGGCGAACACTGAAGCTTTCTTT.

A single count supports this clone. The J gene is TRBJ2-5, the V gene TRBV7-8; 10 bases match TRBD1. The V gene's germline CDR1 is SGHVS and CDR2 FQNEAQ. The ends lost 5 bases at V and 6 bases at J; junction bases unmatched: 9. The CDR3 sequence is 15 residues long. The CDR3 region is CASSGWDRGWKTQYF. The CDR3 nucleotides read TGTGCCAGCAGCGGGTGGGACAGGGGTTGGAAGACCCAGTACTTC.

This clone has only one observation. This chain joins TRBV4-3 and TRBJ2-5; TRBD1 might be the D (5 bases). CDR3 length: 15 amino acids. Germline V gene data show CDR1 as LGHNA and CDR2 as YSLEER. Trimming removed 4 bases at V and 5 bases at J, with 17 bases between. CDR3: CASSPTLQDGETQYF. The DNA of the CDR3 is TGCGCCAGCAGCCCGACCCTACAGGACGGGGAGACCCAGTACTTC.

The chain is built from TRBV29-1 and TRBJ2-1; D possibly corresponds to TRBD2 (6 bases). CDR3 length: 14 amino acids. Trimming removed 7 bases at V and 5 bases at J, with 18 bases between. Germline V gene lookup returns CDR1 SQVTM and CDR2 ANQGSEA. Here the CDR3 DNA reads TGCAGCGCCGGGTCGGGGGAGCGGCACAATGAGCAGTTCTTC. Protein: CSAGSGERHNEQFF.

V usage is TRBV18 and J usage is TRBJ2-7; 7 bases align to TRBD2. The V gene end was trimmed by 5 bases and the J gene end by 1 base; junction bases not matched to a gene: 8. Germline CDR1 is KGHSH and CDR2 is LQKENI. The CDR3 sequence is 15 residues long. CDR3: CASSNREDFSYEQYF. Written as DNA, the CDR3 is TGTGCCAGCTCAAACCGGGAGGACTTTTCCTACGAGCAGTACTTC.

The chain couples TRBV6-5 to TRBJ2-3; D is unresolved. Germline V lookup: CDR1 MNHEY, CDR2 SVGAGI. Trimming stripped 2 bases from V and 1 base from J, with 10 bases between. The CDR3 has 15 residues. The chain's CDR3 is CASSYKAGGTDTQYF. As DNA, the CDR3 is TGTGCCAGCAGTTACAAGGCTGGGGGCACAGATACGCAGTATTTT.

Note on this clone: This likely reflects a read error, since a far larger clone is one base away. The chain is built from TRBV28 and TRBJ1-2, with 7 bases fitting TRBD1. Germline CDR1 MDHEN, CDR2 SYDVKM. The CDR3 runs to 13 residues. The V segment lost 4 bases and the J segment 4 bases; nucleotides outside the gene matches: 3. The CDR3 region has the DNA TGTGCCAGCAGTTCGGGACAGATCTATGGCTACACCTTC. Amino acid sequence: CASSSGQIYGYTF.

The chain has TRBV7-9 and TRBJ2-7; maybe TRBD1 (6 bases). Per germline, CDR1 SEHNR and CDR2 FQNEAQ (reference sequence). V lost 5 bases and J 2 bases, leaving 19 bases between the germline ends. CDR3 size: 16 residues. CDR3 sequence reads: CASSQDSGTRAYEQYF. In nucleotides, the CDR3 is TGTGCCAGCAGCCAAGACTCCGGGACACGAGCCTACGAGCAGTACTTC. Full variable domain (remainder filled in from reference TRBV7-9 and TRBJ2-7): DTGVSQNPRHKITKRGQNVTFRCDPISEHNRLYWYRQTLGQGPEFLTYFQNEAQLEKSRLLSDRFSAERPKGSFSTLEIQRTEQGDSAMYLCASSQDSGTRAYEQYFGPGTRLTVT.

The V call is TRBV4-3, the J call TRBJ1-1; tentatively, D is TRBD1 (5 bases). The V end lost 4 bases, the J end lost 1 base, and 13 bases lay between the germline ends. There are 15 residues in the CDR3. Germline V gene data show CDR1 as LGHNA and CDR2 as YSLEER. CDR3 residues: CASSLGEGTNTEAFF. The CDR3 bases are TGCGCCAGCAGCCTAGGGGAGGGGACGAACACTGAAGCTTTCTTT.

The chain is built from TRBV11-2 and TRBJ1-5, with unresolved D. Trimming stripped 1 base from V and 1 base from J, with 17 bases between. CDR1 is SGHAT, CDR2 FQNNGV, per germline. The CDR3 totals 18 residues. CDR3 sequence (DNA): TGTGCCAGCAGCTTAGGGGTAACGCCAGGAGCCAGCAATCAGCCCCAGCATTTT. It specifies CASSLGVTPGASNQPQHF. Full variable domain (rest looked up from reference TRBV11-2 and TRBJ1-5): EAGVAQSPRYKIIEKRQSVAFWCNPISGHATLYWYQQILGQGPKLLIQFQNNGVVDDSQLPKDRFSAERLKGVDSTLKIQPAKLEDSAVYLCASSLGVTPGASNQPQHFGDGTRLSIL.

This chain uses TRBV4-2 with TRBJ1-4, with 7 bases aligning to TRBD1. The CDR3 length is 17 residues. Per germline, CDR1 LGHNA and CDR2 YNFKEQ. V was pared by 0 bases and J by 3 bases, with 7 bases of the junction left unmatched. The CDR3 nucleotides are TGTGCCAGCAGCCAAGATGAACGACAGGGCCCTAATGAAAAACTGTTTTTT. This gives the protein CASSQDERQGPNEKLFF.

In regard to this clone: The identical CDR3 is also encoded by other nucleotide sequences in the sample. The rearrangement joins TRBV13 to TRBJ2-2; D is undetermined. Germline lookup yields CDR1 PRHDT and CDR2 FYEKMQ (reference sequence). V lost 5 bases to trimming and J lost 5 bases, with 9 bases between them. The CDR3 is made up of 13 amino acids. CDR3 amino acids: CASSPRGTGELFF. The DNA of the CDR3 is TGTGCCAGCAGCCCAAGAGGTACCGGGGAGCTGTTTTTT.

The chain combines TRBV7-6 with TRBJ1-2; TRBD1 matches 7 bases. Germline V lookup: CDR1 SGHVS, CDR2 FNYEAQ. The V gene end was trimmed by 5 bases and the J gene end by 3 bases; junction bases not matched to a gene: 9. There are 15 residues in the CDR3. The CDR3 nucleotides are TGTGCCAGCAGCCCTTCGACAGGGAGAGACTATGGCTACACCTTC. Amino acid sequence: CASSPSTGRDYGYTF.

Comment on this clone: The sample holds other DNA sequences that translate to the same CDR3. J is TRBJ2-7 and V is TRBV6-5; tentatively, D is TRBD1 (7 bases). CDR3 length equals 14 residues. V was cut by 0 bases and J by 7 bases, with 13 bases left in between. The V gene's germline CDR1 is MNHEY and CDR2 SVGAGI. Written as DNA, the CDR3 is TGTGCCAGCAGTTACTCGGAGGGGGCTCGGGAGCAGTACTTC. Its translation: CASSYSEGAREQYF.

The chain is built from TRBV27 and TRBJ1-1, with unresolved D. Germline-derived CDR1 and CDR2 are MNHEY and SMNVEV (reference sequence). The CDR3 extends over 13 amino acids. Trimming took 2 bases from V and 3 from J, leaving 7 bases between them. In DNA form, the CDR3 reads TGTGCCAGCAGTTTAGGGTTGGACACTGAAGCTTTCTTT. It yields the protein CASSLGLDTEAFF.

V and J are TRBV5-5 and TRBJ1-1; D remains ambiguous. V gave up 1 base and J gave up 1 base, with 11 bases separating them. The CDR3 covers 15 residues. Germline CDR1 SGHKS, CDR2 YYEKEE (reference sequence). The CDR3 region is CASSLKGVENTEAFF. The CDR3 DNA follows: TGTGCCAGCAGCTTGAAGGGAGTTGAGAACACTGAAGCTTTCTTT.

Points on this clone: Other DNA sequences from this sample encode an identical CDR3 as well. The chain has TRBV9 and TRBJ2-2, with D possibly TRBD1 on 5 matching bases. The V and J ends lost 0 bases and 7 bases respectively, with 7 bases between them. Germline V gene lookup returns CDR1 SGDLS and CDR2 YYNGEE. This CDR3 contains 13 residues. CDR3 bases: TGTGCCAGCAGCGTAGGGCAGGGCGGGGAGCTGTTTTTT. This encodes CASSVGQGGELFF.

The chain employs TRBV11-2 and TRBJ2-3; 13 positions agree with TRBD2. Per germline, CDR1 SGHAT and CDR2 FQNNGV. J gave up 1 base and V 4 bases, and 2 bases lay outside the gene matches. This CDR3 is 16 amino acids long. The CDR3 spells CASSSGLAGGTDTQYF. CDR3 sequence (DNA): TGTGCCAGCAGCTCCGGACTAGCGGGAGGCACAGATACGCAGTATTTT.

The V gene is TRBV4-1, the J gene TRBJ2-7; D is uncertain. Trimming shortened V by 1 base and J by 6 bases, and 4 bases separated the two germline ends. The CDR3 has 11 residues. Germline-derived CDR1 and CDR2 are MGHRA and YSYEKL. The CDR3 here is CASSQGTEQYF. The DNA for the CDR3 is TGCGCCAGCAGCCAAGGAACCGAGCAGTACTTC.

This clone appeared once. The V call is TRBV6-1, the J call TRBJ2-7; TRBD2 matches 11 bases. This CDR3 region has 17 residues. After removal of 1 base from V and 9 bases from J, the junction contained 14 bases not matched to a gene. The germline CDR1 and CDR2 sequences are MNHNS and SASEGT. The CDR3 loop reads CASSEEGSGGVWVRQYF. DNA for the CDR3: TGTGCCAGCAGTGAAGAAGGTAGCGGGGGGGTTTGGGTTCGGCAGTACTTC.